This paragraph reports one T cell receptor beta chain. Its cognate antigen is unknown. This entry belongs to a study of cytomegalovirus exposure and HLA in healthy donors. In the PCR, 60 Vbeta and 13 Jbeta primers were used. Clones were sequenced by immunoSEQ multiplex PCR, and TCRdb holds only the in-frame ones, with some missing. The data hold approximately 130,000 clones, with more than 80% observed a single time. V shed 2 bases and J shed 7 bases, with 6 bases lying between them. Looked up from germline, CDR1 is MDHEN and CDR2 is SYDVKM. The CDR3 is 12 residues long. Study-level points and caveats: Common viral pathogens were later found to be apparently linked to several of the most significant clusters. One variant, a missense change in DCLRE1C, was linked in a later analysis to TCR beta V- and J-gene trimming. Sequencing probably produced one cluster of sequence variants that were highly shared.

This TCR was sampled from a woman younger than 45 in good health and CMV-seropositive. Material: PBMCs. V is TRBV28 and J is TRBJ1-3; D remains ambiguous. CDR3: CASSLKLNTIYF. DNA of the CDR3: TGTGCCAGCAGTTTAAAACTCAACACCATATATTTT.